These T cell receptor beta chains were read from a single sample in a study of metastatic and nonmetastatic thyroid tumors. From the PCR reads, TCRdb re-called clones with MiXCR. The sample lists roughly 38,000 clones, about 12% occurring once. Sequencing was performed on blood. The receptors derive from a male donor with papillary thyroid cancer or a benign thyroid nodule (not recorded which). Some clones in this sample may be carry-over from other donors' samples. Each CDR3 is given with its conserved first and last residue. The D gene is left open where the match is weak. Clone size is given for some rows only: seen once, a few or many times, or a class if the clone is expanded.

clone size	V gene	D gene	J gene	CDR3 protein	CDR3 DNA
many	TRBV5-1	-	TRBJ2-7	CASSFRTHPSDYEQYF	TGCGCCAGCAGCTTCAGGACTCACCCGAGTGACTACGAGCAGTACTTC
many	TRBV6-2/TRBV6-3	TRBD1	TRBJ2-5	CASSYLGQGAETQYF	TGTGCCAGCAGTTACCTGGGACAGGGGGCGGAGACCCAGTACTTC
many	TRBV4-3	TRBD2	TRBJ2-7	CASSQDVGLATEQYF	TGCGCCAGCAGCCAAGATGTAGGACTAGCGACCGAGCAGTACTTC
few	TRBV3-1	-	TRBJ2-7	CASIQNRVTYGQYF	TGTGCCAGCATCCAAAACAGGGTTACCTACGGGCAGTACTTC
many	TRBV10-2	TRBD2	TRBJ2-7	CASRGLAGEEQYF	TGCGCCAGCAGGGGCCTAGCGGGAGAGGAGCAGTACTTC
many	TRBV5-1	-	TRBJ1-2	CASSLEPGQLNYGYTF	TGCGCCAGCAGCTTGGAACCGGGACAACTAAACTATGGCTACACCTTC
-	TRBV7-3	-	TRBJ1-1	CASSLLGVDTEAFF	TGTGCCAGCAGCTTATTGGGGGTGGACACTGAAGCTTTCTTT
few	TRBV6-1	-	TRBJ2-7	CASSETRGGSYEQYF	TGTGCCAGCAGTGAAACTCGTGGAGGCTCCTACGAGCAGTACTTC
many	TRBV6-2/TRBV6-3	-	TRBJ2-2	CAIARLTGELFF	TGTGCCATTGCAAGACTCACCGGGGAGCTGTTTTTT
-	TRBV7-2	-	TRBJ1-1	CASSGQIRDTEAFF	TGTGCCAGCAGCGGACAAATAAGGGACACTGAAGCTTTCTTT
many	TRBV5-1	TRBD1	TRBJ1-2	CASSFTGANYGYTF	TGCGCCAGCAGCTTTACAGGGGCGAACTATGGCTACACCTTC
few	TRBV4-1	TRBD1	TRBJ1-1	CASSARQGNQNTEAFF	TGCGCCAGCAGTGCAAGACAGGGGAACCAGAACACTGAAGCTTTCTTT
many	TRBV27	TRBD2	TRBJ2-1	CASSFHSSGGPGDEQFF	TGTGCCAGCAGTTTCCACTCTAGCGGGGGCCCGGGGGATGAGCAGTTCTTC
many	TRBV7-8	TRBD2	TRBJ2-1	CASSPKREGLSRNEQFF	TGTGCCAGCAGCCCAAAGCGGGAGGGCCTGTCGAGGAATGAGCAGTTCTTC
many	TRBV5-1	-	TRBJ2-7	CASSLAGWGQGSYERYF	-
many	TRBV20-1	TRBD1	TRBJ2-5	CSARGQGAIETQYF	TGCAGTGCTAGAGGTCAGGGGGCCATAGAGACCCAGTACTTC
-	TRBV5-1	-	TRBJ1-3	CASSLSSGIGNTIYF	TGCGCCAGCAGTTTGTCGTCAGGGATCGGAAACACCATATATTTT
few	TRBV12-3/TRBV12-4	-	TRBJ2-2	CASKKGKADWTGELFF	TGTGCCAGCAAGAAAGGGAAAGCGGACTGGACCGGGGAGCTGTTTTTT
many	TRBV11-1	TRBD1	TRBJ2-7	CASSAGTGAREQYF	TGTGCCAGCAGCGCCGGGACAGGGGCTCGGGAGCAGTACTTC
-	TRBV28	-	TRBJ1-6	CASSLLDSPLHF	TGTGCCAGCAGTTTGCTGGATTCACCCCTCCACTTT
medium-sized	TRBV6-5	TRBD1	TRBJ1-2	CASSYTRTGGGYGYTF	TGTGCCAGCAGTTACACTAGGACAGGGGGAGGGTATGGCTACACCTTC
-	TRBV18	TRBD1	TRBJ2-5	CASSPGTGQETQYF	TGTGCCAGCTCACCTGGGACAGGGCAAGAGACCCAGTACTTC
many	TRBV20-1	TRBD1	TRBJ2-7	CSARDPTGGSSYEQYF	TGCAGTGCTAGAGACCCGACAGGGGGAAGCTCCTACGAGCAGTACTTC
many	TRBV27	-	TRBJ1-1	CASSLGGGGRFTEAFF	TGTGCCAGCAGTTTAGGCGGGGGGGGGAGATTCACTGAAGCTTTCTTT
many	TRBV24-1	-	TRBJ2-1	CATSEPPYNEQFF	TGTGCCACCAGCGAACCCCCCTACAATGAGCAGTTCTTC
many	TRBV25-1	-	TRBJ2-5	CASGVNQETQYF	TGTGCCAGCGGGGTTAACCAAGAGACCCAGTACTTC
many	TRBV12-3/TRBV12-4	-	TRBJ2-5	CASSLGPPGTQYF	TGTGCCAGCAGTTTAGGGCCCCCTGGGACCCAGTACTTC
many	TRBV20-1	TRBD2	TRBJ2-1	CSASQASGINNEQFF	TGCAGTGCATCGCAGGCTAGCGGGATAAACAATGAGCAGTTCTTC
many	TRBV7-2	-	TRBJ2-3	CASSSGPSQYF	TGTGCCAGCAGCTCGGGACCTTCGCAGTATTTT
-	TRBV10-3	-	TRBJ1-1	CAINGVWTNTEAFF	TGTGCCATCAATGGAGTCTGGACGAACACTGAAGCTTTCTTT
many	TRBV28	-	TRBJ2-4	CASSSQDTNIQYF	TGTGCCAGCAGTTCCCAGGACACAAACATTCAGTACTTC
many	TRBV10-3	-	TRBJ1-5	CAISGSGGNQPQHF	TGTGCCATCAGTGGGTCGGGTGGCAATCAGCCCCAGCATTTT
many	TRBV20-1	TRBD2	TRBJ2-2	CSTQREGTGELFF	TGTTCGACGCAGCGGGAGGGCACCGGGGAGCTGTTTTTT
many	TRBV20-1	TRBD1	TRBJ1-2	CSASDPGGEANYGYTF	TGCAGTGCCTCGGATCCAGGGGGGGAGGCTAACTATGGCTACACCTTC
medium-sized	TRBV12-3/TRBV12-4	-	TRBJ2-7	CASTPGGRDEQYF	TGTGCCAGCACCCCTGGGGGGCGGGACGAGCAGTACTTC
many	TRBV3-1	TRBD1	TRBJ2-7	CASSRQGSDEQYF	TGTGCCAGCAGTCGACAGGGCAGCGACGAGCAGTACTTC
medium-sized	TRBV6-1	TRBD1	TRBJ2-7	CASNWDRDEQYF	TGTGCCAGCAACTGGGACAGGGACGAGCAGTACTTC
-	TRBV4-1	-	TRBJ2-1	CASSQDRLPRSLYNEQFF	TGCGCCAGCAGCCAAGATCGGCTACCCCGGTCCCTATACAATGAGCAGTTCTTC
-	TRBV19	-	TRBJ1-5	CASSLGDRPNQPQHF	TGTGCCAGTAGTTTAGGAGACAGGCCCAATCAGCCCCAGCATTTT
few	TRBV6-4	-	TRBJ2-3	CASSAASVTDTQYF	TGTGCCAGCAGTGCGGCTAGCGTCACAGATACTCAGTATTTT
many	TRBV7-2	TRBD2	TRBJ2-3	CASSFGLASTDTQYF	TGTGCCAGCAGCTTCGGACTAGCTAGCACAGATACGCAGTATTTT
many	TRBV6-4	TRBD1	TRBJ1-1	CASIRGDSPNNRFWNTEAFF	TGTGCCAGCATAAGGGGGGACAGCCCAAACAATCGTTTCTGGAACACTGAAGCTTTCTTT